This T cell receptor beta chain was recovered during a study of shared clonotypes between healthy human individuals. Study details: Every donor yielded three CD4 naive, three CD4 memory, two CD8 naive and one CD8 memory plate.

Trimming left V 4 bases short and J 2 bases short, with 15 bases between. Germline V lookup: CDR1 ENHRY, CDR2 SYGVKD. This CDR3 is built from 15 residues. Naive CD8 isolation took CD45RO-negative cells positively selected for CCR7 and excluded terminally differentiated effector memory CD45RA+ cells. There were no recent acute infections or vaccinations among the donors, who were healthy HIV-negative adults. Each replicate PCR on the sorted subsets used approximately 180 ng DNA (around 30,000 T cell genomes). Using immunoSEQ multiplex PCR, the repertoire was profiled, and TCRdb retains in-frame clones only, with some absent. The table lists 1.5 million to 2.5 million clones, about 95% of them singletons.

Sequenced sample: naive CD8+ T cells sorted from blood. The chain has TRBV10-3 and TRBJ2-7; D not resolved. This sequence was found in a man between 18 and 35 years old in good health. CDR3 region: CAISGAAALTYEQYF. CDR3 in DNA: TGTGCCATCAGTGGGGCAGCTGCCCTTACCTACGAGCAGTACTTC.